The source of this T cell receptor beta chain is a study of blood T cell repertoires in COVID-19. Germline loops: CDR1 SQVTM, CDR2 ANQGSEA. V lost 6 bases to trimming and J lost 4 bases, with 12 bases between them. This CDR3 comprises 12 residues. Assay used: immunoSEQ multiplex PCR; TCRdb lists only in-frame clones, some missing. This repertoire shows around 190,000 clones, nearly 90% found once; its top ten account for 15% to 20%. This receptor was taken from a man in his forties or fifties with COVID-19, enrolled during active disease. V gene TRBV29-1 combines with J gene TRBJ1-2; unclear D gene. The specimen sequenced was peripheral blood. The CDR3 is CSVDGRGYGYTF. Written as DNA, the CDR3 is TGCAGCGTAGATGGGAGAGGCTATGGCTACACCTTC. Using reference TRBV29-1 and TRBJ1-2 for the parts outside the CDR3, the full variable domain is SAVISQKPSRDICQRGTSLTIQCQVDSQVTMMFWYRQQPGQSLTLIATANQGSEATYESGFVIDKFPISRPNLTFSTLTVSNMSPEDSSIYLCSVDGRGYGYTFGSGTRLTVV.